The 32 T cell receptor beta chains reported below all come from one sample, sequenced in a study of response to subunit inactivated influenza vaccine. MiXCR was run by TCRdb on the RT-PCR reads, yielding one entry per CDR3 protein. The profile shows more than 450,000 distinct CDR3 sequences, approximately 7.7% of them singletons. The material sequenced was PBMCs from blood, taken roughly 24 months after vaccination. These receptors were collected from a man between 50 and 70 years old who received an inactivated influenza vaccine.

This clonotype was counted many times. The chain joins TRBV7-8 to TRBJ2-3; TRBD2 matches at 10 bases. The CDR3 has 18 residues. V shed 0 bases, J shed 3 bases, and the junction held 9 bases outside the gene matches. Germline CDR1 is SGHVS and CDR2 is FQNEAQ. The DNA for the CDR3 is TGTGCCAGCAGCTTAGCGGAGGCTAGCGGGAGTCTGACAGATACGCAGTATTTT. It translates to CASSLAEASGSLTDTQYF.

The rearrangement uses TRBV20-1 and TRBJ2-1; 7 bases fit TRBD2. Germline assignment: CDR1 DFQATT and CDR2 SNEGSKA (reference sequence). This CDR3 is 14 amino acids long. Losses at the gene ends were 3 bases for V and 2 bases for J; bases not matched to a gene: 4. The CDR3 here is CSASSGPTYNEQFF. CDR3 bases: TGCAGTGCTAGTAGCGGGCCCACCTACAATGAGCAGTTCTTC.

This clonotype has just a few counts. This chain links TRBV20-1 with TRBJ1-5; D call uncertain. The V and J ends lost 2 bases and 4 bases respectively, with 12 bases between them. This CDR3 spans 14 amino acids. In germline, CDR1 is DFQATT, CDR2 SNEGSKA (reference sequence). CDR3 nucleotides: TGCAGTGCTAGACTATTGTCGGGTAATCAGCCCCAGCATTTT. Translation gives CSARLLSGNQPQHF.

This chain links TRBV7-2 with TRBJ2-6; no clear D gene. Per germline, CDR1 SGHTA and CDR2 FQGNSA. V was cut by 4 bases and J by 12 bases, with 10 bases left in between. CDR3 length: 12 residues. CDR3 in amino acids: CASSSDVTVLTF. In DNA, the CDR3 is TGTGCCAGCAGCTCGGATGTCACCGTCCTGACTTTC.

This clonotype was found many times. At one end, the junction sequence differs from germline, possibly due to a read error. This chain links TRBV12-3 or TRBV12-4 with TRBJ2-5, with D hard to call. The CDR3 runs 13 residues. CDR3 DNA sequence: TGTGCCAGCAGCTTAGGACGGCAAGAGACCCAGTACTTC. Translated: CASSLGRQETQYF.

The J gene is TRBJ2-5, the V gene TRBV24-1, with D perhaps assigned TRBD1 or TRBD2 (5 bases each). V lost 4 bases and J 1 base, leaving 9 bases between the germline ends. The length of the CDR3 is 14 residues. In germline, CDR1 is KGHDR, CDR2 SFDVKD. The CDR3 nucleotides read TGTGCCACCAGTGAGTCCGGGGCCCAAGAGACCCAGTACTTC. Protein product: CATSESGAQETQYF.

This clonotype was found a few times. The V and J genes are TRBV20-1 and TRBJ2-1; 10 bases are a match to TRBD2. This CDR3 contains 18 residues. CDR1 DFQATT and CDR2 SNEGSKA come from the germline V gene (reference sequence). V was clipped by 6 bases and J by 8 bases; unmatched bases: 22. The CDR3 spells CSATGLAEGSQAGDEQFF. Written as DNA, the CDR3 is TGCAGTGCCACCGGACTAGCGGAGGGAAGTCAAGCTGGGGATGAGCAGTTCTTC.

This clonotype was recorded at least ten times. CDR3 DNA: TGTGCCAGCAGCCTATACTACGGCTCTGGAAACACCATATATTTT. This encodes CASSLYYGSGNTIYF. The V and J genes are TRBV7-2 and TRBJ1-3; the D is unclear. The germline gives CDR1 SGHTA, CDR2 FQGNSA. CDR3 length: 15 residues. V was trimmed by 5 bases and J by 0 bases, leaving 11 bases between them.

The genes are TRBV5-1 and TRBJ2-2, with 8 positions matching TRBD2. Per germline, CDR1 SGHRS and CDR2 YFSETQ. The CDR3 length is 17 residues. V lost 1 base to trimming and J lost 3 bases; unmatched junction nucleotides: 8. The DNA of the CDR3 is TGCGCCAGCAGCTTGTCGGTAGCGGGGACCTACACCGGGGAGCTGTTTTTT. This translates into CASSLSVAGTYTGELFF.

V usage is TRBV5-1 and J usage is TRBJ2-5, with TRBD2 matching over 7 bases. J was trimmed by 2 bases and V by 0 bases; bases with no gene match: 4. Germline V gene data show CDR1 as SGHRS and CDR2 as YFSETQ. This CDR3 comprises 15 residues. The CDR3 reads CASSLAGGSQETQYF. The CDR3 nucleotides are TGCGCCAGCAGCTTGGCCGGGGGGAGTCAAGAGACCCAGTACTTC.

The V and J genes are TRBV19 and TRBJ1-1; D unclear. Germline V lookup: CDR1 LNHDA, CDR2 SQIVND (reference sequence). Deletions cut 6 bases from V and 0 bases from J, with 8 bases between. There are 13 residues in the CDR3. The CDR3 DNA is TGTGCCAGTAGAAGGATGATGAACACTGAAGCTTTCTTT. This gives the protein CASRRMMNTEAFF.

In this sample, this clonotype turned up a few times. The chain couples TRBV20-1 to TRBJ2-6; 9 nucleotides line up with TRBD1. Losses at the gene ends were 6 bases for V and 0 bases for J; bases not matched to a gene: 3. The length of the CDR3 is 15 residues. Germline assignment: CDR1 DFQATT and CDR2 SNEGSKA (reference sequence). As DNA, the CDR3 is TGCAGTGCCAACAGGGGGCGCTCTGGGGCCAACGTCCTGACTTTC. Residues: CSANRGRSGANVLTF.

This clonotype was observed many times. CDR3 sequence reads: CASTRGGGNEKLFF. CDR3 sequence (DNA): TGTGCCAGCACCCGTGGCGGGGGAAATGAAAAACTGTTTTTT. The V and J genes are TRBV12-3 or TRBV12-4 and TRBJ1-4; D is perhaps TRBD1 (5 bases). V lost 7 bases, J lost 5 bases, and 14 bases lay in between. The length of the CDR3 is 14 residues.

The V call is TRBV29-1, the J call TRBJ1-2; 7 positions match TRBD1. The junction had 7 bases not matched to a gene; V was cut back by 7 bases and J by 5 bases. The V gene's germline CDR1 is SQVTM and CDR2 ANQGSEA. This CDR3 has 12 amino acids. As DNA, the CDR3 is TGCAGCGGCGACAGGGCGGGATATGGCTACACCTTC. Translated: CSGDRAGYGYTF.

The CDR3 coding sequence is TGTGCCAGCAGTTCAAACCCGGGACTTGCCCAAGAGACCCAGTACTTC. Translating it yields CASSSNPGLAQETQYF. The chain recombines TRBV7-9 with TRBJ2-5; D might be TRBD2 (6 bases). CDR3 length: 16 amino acids. Per the germline V gene, CDR1 is SEHNR and CDR2 is FQNEAQ (reference sequence). V lost 6 bases, J lost 1 base, and 18 bases lay in between.

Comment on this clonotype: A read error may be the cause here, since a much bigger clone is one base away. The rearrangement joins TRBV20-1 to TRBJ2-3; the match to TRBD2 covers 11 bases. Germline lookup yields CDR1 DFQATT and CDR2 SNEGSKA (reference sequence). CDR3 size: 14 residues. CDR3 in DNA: TGCAGTGCTAGAAGACTAGCGGGGTCAGAGACGCAGTATTTT. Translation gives CSARRLAGSETQYF.

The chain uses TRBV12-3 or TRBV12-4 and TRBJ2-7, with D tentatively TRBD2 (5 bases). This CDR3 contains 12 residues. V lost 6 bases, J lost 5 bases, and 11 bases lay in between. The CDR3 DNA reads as TGTGCCAGCAGGGAAAGCGGCGACGAGCAGTACTTC. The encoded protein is CASRESGDEQYF.

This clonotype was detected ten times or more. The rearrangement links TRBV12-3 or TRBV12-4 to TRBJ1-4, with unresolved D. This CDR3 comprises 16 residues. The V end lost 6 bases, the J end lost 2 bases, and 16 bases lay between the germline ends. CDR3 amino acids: CASSLDGRGTNEKLFF. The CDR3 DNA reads TGTGCCAGCAGCCTCGATGGGCGGGGTACTAATGAAAAACTGTTTTTT.

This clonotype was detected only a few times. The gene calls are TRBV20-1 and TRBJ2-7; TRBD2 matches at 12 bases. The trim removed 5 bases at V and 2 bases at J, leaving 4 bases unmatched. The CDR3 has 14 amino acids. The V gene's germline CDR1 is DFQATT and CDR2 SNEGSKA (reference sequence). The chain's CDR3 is CSALRTSGAYEQYF. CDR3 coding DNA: TGCAGTGCTCTCCGGACTAGCGGGGCCTACGAGCAGTACTTC.

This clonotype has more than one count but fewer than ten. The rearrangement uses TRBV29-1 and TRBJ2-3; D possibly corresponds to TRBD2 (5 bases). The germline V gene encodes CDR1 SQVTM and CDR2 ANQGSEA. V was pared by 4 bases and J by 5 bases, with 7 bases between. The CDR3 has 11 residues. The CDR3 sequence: CSVGRGDTQYF. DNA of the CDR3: TGCAGCGTTGGACGGGGAGATACGCAGTATTTT.

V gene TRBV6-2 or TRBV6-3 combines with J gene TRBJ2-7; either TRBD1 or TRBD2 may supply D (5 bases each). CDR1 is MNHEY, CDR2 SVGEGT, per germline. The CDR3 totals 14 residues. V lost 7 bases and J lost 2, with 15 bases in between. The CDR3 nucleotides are TGTGCCAGCAACTTGGGACGTCTCACCTACGAGCAGTACTTC. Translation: CASNLGRLTYEQYF.

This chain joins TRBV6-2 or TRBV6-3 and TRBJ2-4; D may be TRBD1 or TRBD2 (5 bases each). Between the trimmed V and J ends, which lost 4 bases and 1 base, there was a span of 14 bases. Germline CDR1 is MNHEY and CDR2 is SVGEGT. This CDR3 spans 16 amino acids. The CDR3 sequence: CASSLGARGAKNIQYF. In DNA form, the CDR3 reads TGTGCCAGCAGTTTAGGGGCAAGAGGGGCCAAAAACATTCAGTACTTC.

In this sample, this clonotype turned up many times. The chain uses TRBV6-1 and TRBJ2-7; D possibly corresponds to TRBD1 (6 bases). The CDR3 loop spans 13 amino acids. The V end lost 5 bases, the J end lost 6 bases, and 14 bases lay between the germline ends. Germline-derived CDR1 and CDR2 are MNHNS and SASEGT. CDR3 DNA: TGTGCCAGCAGTACCCGGGACACCGGCGAGCAGTACTTC. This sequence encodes CASSTRDTGEQYF.

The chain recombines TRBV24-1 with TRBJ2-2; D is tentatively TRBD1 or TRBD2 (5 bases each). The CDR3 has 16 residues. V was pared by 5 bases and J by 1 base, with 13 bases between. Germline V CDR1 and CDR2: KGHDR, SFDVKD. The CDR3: CATSAPGTVNTGELFF. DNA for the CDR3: TGTGCCACCAGTGCCCCCGGGACGGTGAACACCGGGGAGCTGTTTTTT.

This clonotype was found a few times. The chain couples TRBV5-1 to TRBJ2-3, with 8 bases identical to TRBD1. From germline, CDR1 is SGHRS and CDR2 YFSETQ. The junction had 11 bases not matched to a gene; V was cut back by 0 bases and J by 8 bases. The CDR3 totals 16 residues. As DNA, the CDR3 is TGCGCCAGCAGCTTGGCCGGGACAGGCATTGGAGTTACGCAGTATTTT. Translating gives CASSLAGTGIGVTQYF.

The CDR3 region is CSGNRFGETQYF. The CDR3 DNA follows: TGCAGCGGAAACAGGTTTGGAGAGACCCAGTACTTC. The chain couples TRBV29-1 to TRBJ2-5; a weak D match, TRBD1 (5 bases). The V end lost 7 bases, the J end lost 4 bases, and 13 bases lay between the germline ends. This CDR3 is 12 amino acids long. CDR1 is SQVTM, CDR2 ANQGSEA, per germline.

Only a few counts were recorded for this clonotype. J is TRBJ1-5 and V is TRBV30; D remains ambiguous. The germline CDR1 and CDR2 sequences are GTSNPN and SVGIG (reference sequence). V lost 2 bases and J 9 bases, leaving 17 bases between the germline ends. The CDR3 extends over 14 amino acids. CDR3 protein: CAWSMGGPRPPQHF. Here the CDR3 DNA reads TGTGCCTGGAGTATGGGCGGGCCCCGACCGCCCCAGCATTTT.

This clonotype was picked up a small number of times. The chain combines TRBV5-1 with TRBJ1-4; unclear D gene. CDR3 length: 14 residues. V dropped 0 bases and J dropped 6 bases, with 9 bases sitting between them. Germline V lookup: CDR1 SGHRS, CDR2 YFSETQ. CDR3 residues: CASSLERVDEKLFF. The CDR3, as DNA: TGCGCCAGCAGCTTGGAAAGGGTTGATGAAAAACTGTTTTTT.

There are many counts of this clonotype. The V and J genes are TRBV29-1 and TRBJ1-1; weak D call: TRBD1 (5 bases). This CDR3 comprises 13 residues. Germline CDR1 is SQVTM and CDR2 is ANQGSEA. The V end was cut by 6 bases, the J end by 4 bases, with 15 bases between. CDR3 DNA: TGCAGCGTGGGCCAGGGTGGCGGCACTGAAGCTTTCTTT. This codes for CSVGQGGGTEAFF. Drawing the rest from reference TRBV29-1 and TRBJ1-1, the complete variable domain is SAVISQKPSRDICQRGTSLTIQCQVDSQVTMMFWYRQQPGQSLTLIATANQGSEATYESGFVIDKFPISRPNLTFSTLTVSNMSPEDSSIYLCSVGQGGGTEAFFGQGTRLTVV.

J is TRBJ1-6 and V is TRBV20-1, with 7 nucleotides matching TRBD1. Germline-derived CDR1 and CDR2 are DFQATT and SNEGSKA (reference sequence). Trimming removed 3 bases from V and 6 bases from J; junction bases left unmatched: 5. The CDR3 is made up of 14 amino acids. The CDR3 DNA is TGCAGTGCTAGTCAAAGACAGGGTAATTCACCCCTCCACTTT. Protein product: CSASQRQGNSPLHF.

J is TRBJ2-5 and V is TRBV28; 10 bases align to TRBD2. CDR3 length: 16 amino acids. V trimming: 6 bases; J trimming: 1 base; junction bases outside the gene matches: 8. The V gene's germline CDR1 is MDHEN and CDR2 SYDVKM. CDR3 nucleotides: TGTGCCAGCAGCCCAACCACTAGCGGGATCCAAGAGACCCAGTACTTC. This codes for CASSPTTSGIQETQYF.

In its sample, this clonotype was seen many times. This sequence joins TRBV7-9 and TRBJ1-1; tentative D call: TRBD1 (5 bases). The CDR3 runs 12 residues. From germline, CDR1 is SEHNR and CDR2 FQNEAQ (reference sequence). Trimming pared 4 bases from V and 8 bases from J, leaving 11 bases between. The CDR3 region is CASSWGTAEAFF. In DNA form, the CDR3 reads TGTGCCAGCAGCTGGGGGACGGCAGAAGCTTTCTTT. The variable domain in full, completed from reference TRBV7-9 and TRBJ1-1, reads DTGVSQNPRHKITKRGQNVTFRCDPISEHNRLYWYRQTLGQGPEFLTYFQNEAQLEKSRLLSDRFSAERPKGSFSTLEIQRTEQGDSAMYLCASSWGTAEAFFGQGTRLTVV.